This T cell receptor beta chain was recovered during a study of blood T cells in healthy people across ages. Study-level points and caveats: A roughly linear age-dependent decrease characterized TCR beta diversity per million T cells. Diversity of TCR beta correlated strongly with naive T cell percentage. In long-lived donors, naive CD4+ cell counts and diversity exceeded those of aged donors. Estimates of diversity drawn from one million T cells were considered underestimates.

The V gene lost 4 bases and the J gene lost 3 bases, with 12 bases spanning the gap. The CDR3 runs 14 residues. The germline V gene encodes CDR1 SQVTM and CDR2 ANQGSEA. In the case of this clonotype: Antigen unknown.

A second PCR, run for about 6 to 11 cycles, used a sample-barcoded 5' primer plus a J-beta primer mix. TCRdb used MiXCR to reprocess the 5' RACE reads, holding one entry per CDR3 protein. This table holds about 1,500,000 distinct CDR3 sequences, 42% found once. The chain employs TRBV29-1 and TRBJ2-2, with D tentatively TRBD1 (6 bases). This clonotype was sampled from a woman younger than 35 in good health. Material for sequencing was blood. CDR3 region: CSVAAGAHTGELFF. The DNA of the CDR3 is TGCAGCGTTGCGGCAGGGGCCCACACCGGGGAGCTGTTTTTT.